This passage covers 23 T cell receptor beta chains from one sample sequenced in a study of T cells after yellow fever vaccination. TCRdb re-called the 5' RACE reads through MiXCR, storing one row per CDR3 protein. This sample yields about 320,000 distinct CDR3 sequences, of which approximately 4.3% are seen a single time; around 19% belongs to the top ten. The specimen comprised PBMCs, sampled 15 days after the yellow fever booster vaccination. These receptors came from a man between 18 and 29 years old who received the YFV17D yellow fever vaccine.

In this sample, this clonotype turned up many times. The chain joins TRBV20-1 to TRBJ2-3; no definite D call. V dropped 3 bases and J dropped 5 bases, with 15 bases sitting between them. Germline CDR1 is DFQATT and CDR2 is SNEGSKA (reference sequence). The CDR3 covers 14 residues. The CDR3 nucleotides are TGCAGTGCTAGGCCCCGGTCCCTCGGAGATACGCAGTATTTT. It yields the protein CSARPRSLGDTQYF.

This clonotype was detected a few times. The CDR3 here is CASGYSGGAFNEQYF. In nucleotides, the CDR3 is TGCGCCAGCGGGTATAGCGGGGGGGCCTTCAACGAGCAGTACTTC. The rearrangement links TRBV10-2 to TRBJ2-7; TRBD2 matches 11 bases. V dropped 8 bases and J dropped 5; count of bases not matched to a gene: 11. The CDR3 loop spans 15 amino acids. Germline CDR1 and CDR2: WSHSY and SAAADI.

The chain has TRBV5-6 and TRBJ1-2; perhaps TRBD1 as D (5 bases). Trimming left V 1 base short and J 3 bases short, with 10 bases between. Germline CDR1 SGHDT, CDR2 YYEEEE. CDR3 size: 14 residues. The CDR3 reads CASSLPRGDYGYTF. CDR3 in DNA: TGTGCCAGCAGCTTGCCCCGGGGGGACTATGGCTACACCTTC.

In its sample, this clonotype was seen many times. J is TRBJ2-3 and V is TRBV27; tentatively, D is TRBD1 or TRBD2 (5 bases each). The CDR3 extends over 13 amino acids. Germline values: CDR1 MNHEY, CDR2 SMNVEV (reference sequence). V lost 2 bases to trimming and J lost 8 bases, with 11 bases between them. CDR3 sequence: CASSLGDGGTQYF. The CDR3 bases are TGTGCCAGCAGTTTAGGGGACGGTGGTACGCAGTATTTT.

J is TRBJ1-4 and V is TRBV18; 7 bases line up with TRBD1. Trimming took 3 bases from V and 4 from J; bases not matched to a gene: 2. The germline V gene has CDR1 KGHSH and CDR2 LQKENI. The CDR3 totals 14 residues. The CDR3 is CASSPTGSNEKLFF. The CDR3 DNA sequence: TGTGCCAGCTCACCGACAGGGAGTAATGAAAAACTGTTTTTT.

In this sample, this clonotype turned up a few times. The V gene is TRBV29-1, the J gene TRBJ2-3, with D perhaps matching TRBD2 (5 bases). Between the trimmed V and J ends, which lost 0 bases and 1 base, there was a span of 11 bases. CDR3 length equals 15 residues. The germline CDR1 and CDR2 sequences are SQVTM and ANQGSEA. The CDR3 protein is CSVEDPMGGTDTQYF. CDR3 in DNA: TGCAGCGTTGAAGATCCAATGGGAGGCACAGATACGCAGTATTTT.

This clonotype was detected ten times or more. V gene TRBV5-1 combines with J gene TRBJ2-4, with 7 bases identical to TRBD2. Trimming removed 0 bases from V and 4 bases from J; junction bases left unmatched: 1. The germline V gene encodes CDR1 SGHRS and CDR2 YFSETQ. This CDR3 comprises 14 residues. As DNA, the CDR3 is TGCGCCAGCAGCTTGGAGCGGGGAAAAAACATTCAGTACTTC. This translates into CASSLERGKNIQYF.

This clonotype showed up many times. CDR3 nucleotide sequence: TGCGCCAGCAGCCCGAACGCGGGGAGGCTTGATACGCAGTATTTT. Its protein product is CASSPNAGRLDTQYF. The chain has TRBV4-1 and TRBJ2-3, with D possibly being TRBD2 (6 bases). The length of the CDR3 is 15 residues. V was shortened by 4 bases and J by 6 bases, with 17 bases between the two germline ends. CDR1 and CDR2 (germline): MGHRA, YSYEKL.

The DNA of the CDR3 is TGTGCCAGCAGTCAGTACAGGGGTACGGATAATTCACCCCTCCACTTT. It encodes CASSQYRGTDNSPLHF. The J gene is TRBJ1-6, the V gene TRBV6-2 or TRBV6-3; 7 bases are a match to TRBD1. The CDR3 consists of 16 residues. J gave up 5 bases and V 5 bases, and 9 bases lay outside the gene matches. Germline V gives CDR1 MNHEY, CDR2 SVGEGT.

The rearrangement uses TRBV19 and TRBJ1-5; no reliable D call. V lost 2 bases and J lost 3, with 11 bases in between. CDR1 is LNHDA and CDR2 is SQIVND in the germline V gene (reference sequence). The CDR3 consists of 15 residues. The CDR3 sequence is CASSITGRHNQPQHF. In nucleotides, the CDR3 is TGTGCCAGTAGTATAACCGGAAGGCACAATCAGCCCCAGCATTTT.

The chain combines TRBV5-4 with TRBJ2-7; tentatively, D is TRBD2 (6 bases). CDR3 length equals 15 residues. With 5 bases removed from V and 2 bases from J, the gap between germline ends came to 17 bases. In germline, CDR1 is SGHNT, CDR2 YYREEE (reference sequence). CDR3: CASRAGQRMPYEQYF. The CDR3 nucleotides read TGTGCCAGCAGGGCGGGGCAACGAATGCCCTACGAGCAGTACTTC.

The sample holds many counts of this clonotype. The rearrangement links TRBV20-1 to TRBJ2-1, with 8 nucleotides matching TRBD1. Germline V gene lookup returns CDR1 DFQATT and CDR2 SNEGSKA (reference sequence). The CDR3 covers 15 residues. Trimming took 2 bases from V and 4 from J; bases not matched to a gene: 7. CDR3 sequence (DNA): TGCAGTGCTAGACCGGACAGGGAACTATACAATGAGCAGTTCTTC. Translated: CSARPDRELYNEQFF.

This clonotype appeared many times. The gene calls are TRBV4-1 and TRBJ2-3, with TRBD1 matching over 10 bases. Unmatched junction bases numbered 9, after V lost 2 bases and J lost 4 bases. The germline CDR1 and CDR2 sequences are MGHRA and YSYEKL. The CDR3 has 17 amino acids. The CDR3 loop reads CASSQTGTGVRADTQYF. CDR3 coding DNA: TGCGCCAGCAGCCAAACCGGGACAGGGGTTAGGGCAGATACGCAGTATTTT.

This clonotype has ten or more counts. The CDR3 DNA is TGTGCCAGCAGCTCCGGAGGGGCAAGTTACAATGAGCAGTTCTTC. Its translation: CASSSGGASYNEQFF. The genes are TRBV5-4 and TRBJ2-1; maybe TRBD2 (6 bases). Trimming stripped 3 bases from V and 4 bases from J, with 14 bases between. This CDR3 contains 15 residues. In germline, CDR1 is SGHNT, CDR2 YYREEE (reference sequence).

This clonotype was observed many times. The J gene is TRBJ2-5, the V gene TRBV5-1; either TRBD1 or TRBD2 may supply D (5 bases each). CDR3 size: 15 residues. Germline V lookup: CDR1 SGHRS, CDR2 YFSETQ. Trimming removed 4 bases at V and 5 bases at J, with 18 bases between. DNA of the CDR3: TGCGCCAGCAGCACCTCCCGCGAGGGGCCGGAGACCCAGTACTTC. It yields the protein CASSTSREGPETQYF.

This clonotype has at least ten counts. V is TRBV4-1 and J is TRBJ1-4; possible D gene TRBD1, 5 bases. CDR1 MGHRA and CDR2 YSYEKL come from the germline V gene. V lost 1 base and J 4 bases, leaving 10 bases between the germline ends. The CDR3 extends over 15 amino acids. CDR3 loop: CASSQVGPLNEKLFF. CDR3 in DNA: TGCGCCAGCAGCCAAGTGGGACCGCTTAATGAAAAACTGTTTTTT.

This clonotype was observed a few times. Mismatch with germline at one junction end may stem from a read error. The CDR3 DNA reads TGTGCCAGCAGCCTAACAGGGGGCCGCCAAGAGACCCAGTACTTC. Its translation: CASSLTGGRQETQYF. This chain links TRBV7-3 with TRBJ2-5, with 9 positions matching TRBD1. Germline V gene lookup returns CDR1 SGHTA and CDR2 FQGTGA. The CDR3 spans 15 residues.

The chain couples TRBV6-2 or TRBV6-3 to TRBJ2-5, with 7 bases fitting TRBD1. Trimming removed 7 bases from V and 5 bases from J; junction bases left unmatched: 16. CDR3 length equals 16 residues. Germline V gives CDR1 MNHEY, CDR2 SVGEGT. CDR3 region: CASTIRPGQFGETQYF. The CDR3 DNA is TGTGCCAGCACCATTCGGCCGGGACAGTTTGGGGAGACCCAGTACTTC.

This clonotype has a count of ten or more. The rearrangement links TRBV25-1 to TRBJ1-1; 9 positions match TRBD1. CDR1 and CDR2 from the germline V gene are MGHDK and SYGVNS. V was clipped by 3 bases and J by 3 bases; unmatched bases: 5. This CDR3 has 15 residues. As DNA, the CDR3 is TGTGCCAGCAGTGATCCGAGACAGGGGGACACTGAAGCTTTCTTT. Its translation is CASSDPRQGDTEAFF.

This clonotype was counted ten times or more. CDR3 region: CASSPGPTGELFF. DNA of the CDR3: TGTGCCAGCAGCCCCGGGCCCACCGGGGAGCTGTTTTTT. J is TRBJ2-2 and V is TRBV4-2; no definite D call. The CDR3 covers 13 residues. V gave up 4 bases and J gave up 4 bases, with 7 bases separating them. Germline loops: CDR1 LGHNA, CDR2 YNFKEQ.

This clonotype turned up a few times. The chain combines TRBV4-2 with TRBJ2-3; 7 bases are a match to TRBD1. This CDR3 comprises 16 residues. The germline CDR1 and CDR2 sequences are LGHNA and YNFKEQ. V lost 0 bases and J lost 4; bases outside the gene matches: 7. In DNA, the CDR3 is TGTGCCAGCAGCCAAGAGAGGGGGCATGGGGCAGATACGCAGTATTTT. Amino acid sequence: CASSQERGHGADTQYF.

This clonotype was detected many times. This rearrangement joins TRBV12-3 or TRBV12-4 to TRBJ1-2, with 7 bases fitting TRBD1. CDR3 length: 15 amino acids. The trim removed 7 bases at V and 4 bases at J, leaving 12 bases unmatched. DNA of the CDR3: TGTGCCAGCACTTTGCAAAGTCGACAGGGCTATGGCTACACCTTC. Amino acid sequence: CASTLQSRQGYGYTF.

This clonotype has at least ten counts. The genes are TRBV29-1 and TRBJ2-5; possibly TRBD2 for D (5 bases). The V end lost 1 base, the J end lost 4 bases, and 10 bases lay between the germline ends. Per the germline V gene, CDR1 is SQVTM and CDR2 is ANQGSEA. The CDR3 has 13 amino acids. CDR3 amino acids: CSVEGREGETQYF. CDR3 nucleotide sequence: TGCAGCGTTGAAGGGCGCGAGGGAGAGACCCAGTACTTC.